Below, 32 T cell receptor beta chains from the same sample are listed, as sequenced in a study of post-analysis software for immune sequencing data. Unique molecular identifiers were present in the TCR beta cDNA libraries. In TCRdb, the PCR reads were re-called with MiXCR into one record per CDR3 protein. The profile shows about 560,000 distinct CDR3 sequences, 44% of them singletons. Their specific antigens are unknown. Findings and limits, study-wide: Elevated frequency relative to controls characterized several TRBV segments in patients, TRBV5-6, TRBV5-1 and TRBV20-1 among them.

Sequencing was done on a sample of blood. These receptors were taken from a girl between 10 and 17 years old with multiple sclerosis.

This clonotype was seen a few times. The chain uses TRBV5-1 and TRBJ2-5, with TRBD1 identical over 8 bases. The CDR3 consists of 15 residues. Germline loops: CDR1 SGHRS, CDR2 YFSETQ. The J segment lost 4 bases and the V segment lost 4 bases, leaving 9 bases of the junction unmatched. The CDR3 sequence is CASSPQGAGRETQYF. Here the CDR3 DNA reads TGCGCCAGCAGCCCTCAGGGGGCGGGACGAGAGACCCAGTACTTC.

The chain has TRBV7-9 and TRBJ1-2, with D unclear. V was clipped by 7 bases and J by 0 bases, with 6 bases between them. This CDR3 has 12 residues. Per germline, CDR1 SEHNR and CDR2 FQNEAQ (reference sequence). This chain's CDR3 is CASMASNYGYTF. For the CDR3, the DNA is TGTGCCAGCATGGCCTCTAACTATGGCTACACCTTC.

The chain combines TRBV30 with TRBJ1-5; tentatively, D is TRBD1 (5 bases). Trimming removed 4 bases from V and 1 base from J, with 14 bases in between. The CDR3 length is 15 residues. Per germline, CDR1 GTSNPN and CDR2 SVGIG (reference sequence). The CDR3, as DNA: TGTGCCTGGACTTTCGGGACTGGCAGCAATCAGCCCCAGCATTTT. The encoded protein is CAWTFGTGSNQPQHF.

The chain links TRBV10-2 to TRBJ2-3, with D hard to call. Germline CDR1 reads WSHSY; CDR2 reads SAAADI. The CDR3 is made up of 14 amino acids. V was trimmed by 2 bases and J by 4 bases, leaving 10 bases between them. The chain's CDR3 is CASSEARAADTQYF. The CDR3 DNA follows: TGCGCCAGCAGTGAGGCCCGGGCCGCAGATACGCAGTATTTT.

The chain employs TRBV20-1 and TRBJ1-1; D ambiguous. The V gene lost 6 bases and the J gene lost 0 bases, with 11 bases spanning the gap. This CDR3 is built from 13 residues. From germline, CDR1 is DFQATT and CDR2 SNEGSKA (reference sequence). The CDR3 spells CSATTAMNTEAFF. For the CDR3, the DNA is TGCAGTGCCACGACCGCAATGAACACTGAAGCTTTCTTT.

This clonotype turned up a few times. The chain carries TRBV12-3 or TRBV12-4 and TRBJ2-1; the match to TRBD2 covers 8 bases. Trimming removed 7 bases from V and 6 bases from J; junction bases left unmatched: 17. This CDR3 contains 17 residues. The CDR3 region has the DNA TGTGCCAGCACCGAAAGGGGGGGACTAGTAATGGGCAATGAGCAGTTCTTC. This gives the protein CASTERGGLVMGNEQFF.

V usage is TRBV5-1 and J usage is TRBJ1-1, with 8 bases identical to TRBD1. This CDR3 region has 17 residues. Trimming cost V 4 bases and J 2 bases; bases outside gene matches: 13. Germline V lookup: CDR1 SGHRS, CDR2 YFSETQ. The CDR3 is CASSGALPGTGNTEAFF. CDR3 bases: TGCGCCAGCAGCGGGGCGCTCCCCGGGACAGGCAACACTGAAGCTTTCTTT. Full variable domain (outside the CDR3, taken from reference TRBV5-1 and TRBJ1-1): KAGVTQTPRYLIKTRGQQVTLSCSPISGHRSVSWYQQTPGQGLQFLFEYFSETQRNKGNFPGRFSGRQFSNSRSEMNVSTLELGDSALYLCASSGALPGTGNTEAFFGQGTRLTVV.

CDR3 sequence (DNA): TGCGCCAGCAGCCCGACCGACATGAACACTGAAGCTTTCTTT. Protein sequence: CASSPTDMNTEAFF. The chain joins TRBV4-1 to TRBJ1-1; D gene unclear. V was cut by 4 bases and J by 0 bases, with 9 bases left in between. The V gene's germline CDR1 is MGHRA and CDR2 YSYEKL. This CDR3 is built from 14 residues.

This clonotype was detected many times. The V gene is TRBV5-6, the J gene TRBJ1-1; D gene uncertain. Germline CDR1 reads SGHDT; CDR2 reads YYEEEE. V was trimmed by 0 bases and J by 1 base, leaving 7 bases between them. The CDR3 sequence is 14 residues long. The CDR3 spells CASSLAHTNTEAFF. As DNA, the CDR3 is TGTGCCAGCAGCTTGGCCCACACGAACACTGAAGCTTTCTTT.

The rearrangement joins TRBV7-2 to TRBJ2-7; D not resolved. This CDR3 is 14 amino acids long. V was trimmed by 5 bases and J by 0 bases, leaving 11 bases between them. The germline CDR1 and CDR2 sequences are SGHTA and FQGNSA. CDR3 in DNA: TGTGCCAGCAGCCCAAGACGCAACTCCTACGAGCAGTACTTC. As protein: CASSPRRNSYEQYF.

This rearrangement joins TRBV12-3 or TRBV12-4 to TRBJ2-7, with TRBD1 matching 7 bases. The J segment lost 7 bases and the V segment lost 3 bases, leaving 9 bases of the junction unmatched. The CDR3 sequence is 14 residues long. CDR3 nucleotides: TGTGCCAGCAGTTTGGACAGGTTCCTTATGGAGCAGTACTTC. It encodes CASSLDRFLMEQYF.

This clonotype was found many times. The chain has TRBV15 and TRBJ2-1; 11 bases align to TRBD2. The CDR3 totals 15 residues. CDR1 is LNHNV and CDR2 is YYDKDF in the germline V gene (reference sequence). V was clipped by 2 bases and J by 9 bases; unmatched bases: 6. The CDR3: CATSRSGTSGGEQFF. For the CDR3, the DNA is TGTGCCACCAGCAGATCCGGGACTAGCGGTGGTGAGCAGTTCTTC.

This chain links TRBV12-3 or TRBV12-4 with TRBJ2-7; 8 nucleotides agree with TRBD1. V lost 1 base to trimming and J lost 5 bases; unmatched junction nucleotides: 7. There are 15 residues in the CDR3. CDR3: CASSLVGQGRNEQYF. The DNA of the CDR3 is TGTGCCAGCAGTTTAGTTGGACAGGGTAGGAACGAGCAGTACTTC.

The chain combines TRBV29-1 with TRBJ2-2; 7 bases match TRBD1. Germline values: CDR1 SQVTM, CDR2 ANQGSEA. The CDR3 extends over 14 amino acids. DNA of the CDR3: TGCAGTGCCAGCCAGGGGGATTACACCGGGGAGCTGTTTTTT. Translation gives CSASQGDYTGELFF.

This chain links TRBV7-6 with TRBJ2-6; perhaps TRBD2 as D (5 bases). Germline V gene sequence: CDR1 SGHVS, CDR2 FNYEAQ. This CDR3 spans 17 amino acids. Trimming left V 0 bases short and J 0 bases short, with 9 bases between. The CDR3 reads CASSLARAYSGANVLTF. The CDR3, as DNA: TGTGCCAGCAGCTTAGCGAGGGCGTACTCTGGGGCCAACGTCCTGACTTTC.

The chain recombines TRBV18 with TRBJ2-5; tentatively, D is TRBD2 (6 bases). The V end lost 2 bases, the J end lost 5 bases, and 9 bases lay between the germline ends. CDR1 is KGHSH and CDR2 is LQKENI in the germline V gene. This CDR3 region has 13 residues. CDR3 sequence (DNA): TGTGCCAGCTCACCAGGGGAGGAGGAGACCCAGTACTTC. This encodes CASSPGEEETQYF.

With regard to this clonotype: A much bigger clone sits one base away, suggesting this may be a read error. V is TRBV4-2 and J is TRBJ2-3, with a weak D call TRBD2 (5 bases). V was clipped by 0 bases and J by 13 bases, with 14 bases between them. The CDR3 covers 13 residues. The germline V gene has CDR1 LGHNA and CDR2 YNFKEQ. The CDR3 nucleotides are TGTGCCAGCAGCCAAGATGGTCGAGCGGCTAAGTATTTT. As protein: CASSQDGRAAKYF.

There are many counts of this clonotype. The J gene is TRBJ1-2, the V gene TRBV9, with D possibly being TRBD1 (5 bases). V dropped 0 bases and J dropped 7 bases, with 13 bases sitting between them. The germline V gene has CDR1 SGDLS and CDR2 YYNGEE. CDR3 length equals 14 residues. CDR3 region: CASSVESLQGGYTF. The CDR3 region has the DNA TGTGCCAGCAGCGTAGAGTCTCTCCAGGGTGGCTACACCTTC.

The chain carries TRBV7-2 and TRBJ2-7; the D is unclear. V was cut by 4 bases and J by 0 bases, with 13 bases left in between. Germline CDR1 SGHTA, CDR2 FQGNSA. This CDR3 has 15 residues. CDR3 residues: CASSSRVTSSYEQYF. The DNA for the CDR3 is TGTGCCAGCAGCTCAAGGGTAACCAGCTCCTACGAGCAGTACTTC.

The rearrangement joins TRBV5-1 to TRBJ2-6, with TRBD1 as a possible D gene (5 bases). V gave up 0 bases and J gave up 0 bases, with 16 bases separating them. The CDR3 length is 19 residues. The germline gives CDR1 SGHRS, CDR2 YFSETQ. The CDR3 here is CASSLESQATFSGANVLTF. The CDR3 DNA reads TGCGCCAGCAGCTTGGAATCACAGGCGACTTTCTCTGGGGCCAACGTCCTGACTTTC.

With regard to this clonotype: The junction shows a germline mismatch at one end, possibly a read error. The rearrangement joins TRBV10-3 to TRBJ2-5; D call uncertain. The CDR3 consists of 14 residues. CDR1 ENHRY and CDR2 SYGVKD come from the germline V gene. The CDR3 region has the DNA TGTGCCATCAGGGAGTCAGTGGCCCAAGAGACCCAGTACTTC. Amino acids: CAIRESVAQETQYF.

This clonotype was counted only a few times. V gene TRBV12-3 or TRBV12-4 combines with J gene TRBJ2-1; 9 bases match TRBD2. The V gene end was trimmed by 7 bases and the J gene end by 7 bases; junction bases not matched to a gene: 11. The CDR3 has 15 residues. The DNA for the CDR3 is TGTGCCAGCAACCCGGATAGCGGGAGTAGAAATGAGCAGTTCTTC. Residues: CASNPDSGSRNEQFF.

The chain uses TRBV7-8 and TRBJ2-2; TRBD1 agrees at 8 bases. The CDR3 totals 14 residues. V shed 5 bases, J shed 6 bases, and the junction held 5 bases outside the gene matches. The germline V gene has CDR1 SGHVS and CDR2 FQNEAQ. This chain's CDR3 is CASSPSRGPGELFF. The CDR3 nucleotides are TGTGCCAGCAGCCCGAGCAGGGGGCCCGGGGAGCTGTTTTTT.

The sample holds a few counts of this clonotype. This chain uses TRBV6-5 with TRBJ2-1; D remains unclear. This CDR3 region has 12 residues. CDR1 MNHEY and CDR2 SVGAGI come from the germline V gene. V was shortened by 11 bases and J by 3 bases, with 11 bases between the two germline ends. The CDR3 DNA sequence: TGTGCCGCGGCCAGCTACTACAATGAGCAGTTCTTC. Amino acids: CAAASYYNEQFF.

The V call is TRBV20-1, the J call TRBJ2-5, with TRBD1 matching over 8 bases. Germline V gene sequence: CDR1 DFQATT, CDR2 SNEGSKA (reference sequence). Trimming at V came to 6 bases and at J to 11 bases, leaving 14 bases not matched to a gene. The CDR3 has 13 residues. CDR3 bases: TGCAGTGCCCTTGGGCAGGGGGCACAGGAGCAGTACTTC. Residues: CSALGQGAQEQYF.

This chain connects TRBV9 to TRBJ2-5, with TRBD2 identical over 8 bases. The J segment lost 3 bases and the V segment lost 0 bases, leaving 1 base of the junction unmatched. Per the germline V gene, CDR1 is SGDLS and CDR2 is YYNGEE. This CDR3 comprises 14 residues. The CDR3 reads CASSVAGGEETQYF. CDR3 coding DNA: TGTGCCAGCAGCGTAGCGGGGGGGGAAGAGACCCAGTACTTC.

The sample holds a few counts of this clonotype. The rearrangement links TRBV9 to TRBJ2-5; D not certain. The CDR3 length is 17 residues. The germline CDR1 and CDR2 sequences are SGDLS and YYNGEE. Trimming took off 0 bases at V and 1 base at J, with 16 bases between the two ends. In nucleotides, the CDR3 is TGTGCCAGCAGCGTAGAGGGAACGATGGGCCCCCAAGAGACCCAGTACTTC. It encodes CASSVEGTMGPQETQYF. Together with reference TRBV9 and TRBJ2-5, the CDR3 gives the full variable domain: DSGVTQTPKHLITATGQRVTLRCSPRSGDLSVYWYQQSLDQGLQFLIQYYNGEERAKGNILERFSAQQFPDLHSELNLSSLELGDSALYFCASSVEGTMGPQETQYFGPGTRLLVL.

The DNA of the CDR3 is TGCAGCGTGAGACAGGGGGCGCCCTACAATGAGCAGTTCTTC. Protein product: CSVRQGAPYNEQFF. V gene TRBV29-1 combines with J gene TRBJ2-1; 10 bases line up with TRBD1. This CDR3 contains 14 residues. V lost 6 bases, J lost 2 bases, and 4 bases stayed unmatched. The germline V gene has CDR1 SQVTM and CDR2 ANQGSEA.

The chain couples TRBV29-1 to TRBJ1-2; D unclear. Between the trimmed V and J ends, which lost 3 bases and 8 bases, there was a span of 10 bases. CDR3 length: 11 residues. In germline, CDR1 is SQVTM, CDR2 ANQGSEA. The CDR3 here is CSVEVAGGYTF. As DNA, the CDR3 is TGCAGCGTTGAGGTGGCGGGGGGCTACACCTTC. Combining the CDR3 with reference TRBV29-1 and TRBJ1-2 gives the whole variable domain SAVISQKPSRDICQRGTSLTIQCQVDSQVTMMFWYRQQPGQSLTLIATANQGSEATYESGFVIDKFPISRPNLTFSTLTVSNMSPEDSSIYLCSVEVAGGYTFGSGTRLTVV.

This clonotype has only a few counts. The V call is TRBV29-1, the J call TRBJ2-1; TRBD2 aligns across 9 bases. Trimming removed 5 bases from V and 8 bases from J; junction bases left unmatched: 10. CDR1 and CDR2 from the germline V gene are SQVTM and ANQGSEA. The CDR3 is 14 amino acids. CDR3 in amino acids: CSVTYRREGYEQFF. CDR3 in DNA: TGCAGCGTTACCTATCGGCGGGAGGGCTATGAGCAGTTCTTC.

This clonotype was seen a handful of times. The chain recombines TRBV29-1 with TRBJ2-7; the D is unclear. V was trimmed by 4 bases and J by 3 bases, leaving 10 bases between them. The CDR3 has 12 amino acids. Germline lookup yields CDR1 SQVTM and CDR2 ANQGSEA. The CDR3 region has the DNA TGCAGCGTTGTGAGTAGGATCTACGAGCAGTACTTC. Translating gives CSVVSRIYEQYF.

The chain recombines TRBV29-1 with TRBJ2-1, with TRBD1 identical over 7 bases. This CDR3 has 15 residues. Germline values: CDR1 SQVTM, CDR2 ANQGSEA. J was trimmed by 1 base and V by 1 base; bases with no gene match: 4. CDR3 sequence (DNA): TGCAGCGTTGAAGTTTGGGACAGTTCCTACAATGAGCAGTTCTTC. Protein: CSVEVWDSSYNEQFF.